Each of the 30 T cell receptor beta chains below was sequenced from the same sample in a study of blood T cell repertoires in COVID-19. Assay: immunoSEQ multiplex PCR; the TCRdb copy retains only in-frame clones and omits some. The data contain around 100,000 clones, approximately 85% of them singletons. Material for sequencing was peripheral blood. The receptors derive from a man aged 70-80 years with acute or convalescent COVID-19.

This chain joins TRBV5-1 and TRBJ2-7, with a weak D call TRBD1 (5 bases). The CDR3 extends over 12 amino acids. V was trimmed by 4 bases and J by 4 bases, leaving 9 bases between them. Per germline, CDR1 SGHRS and CDR2 YFSETQ. CDR3 protein: CASSNGQYEQYF. CDR3 DNA sequence: TGCGCCAGCAGCAACGGACAATACGAGCAGTACTTC.

As regards this clone: Additional DNA sequences in this sample encode the identical CDR3. The J gene is TRBJ1-1, the V gene TRBV10-3; D ambiguous. CDR1 is ENHRY and CDR2 is SYGVKD in the germline V gene. The CDR3 loop spans 14 amino acids. Trimming left V 0 bases short and J 1 base short, with 6 bases between. Here the CDR3 DNA reads TGTGCCATCAGTGAGTCGAGTAAGAACACTGAAGCTTTCTTT. Translating gives CAISESSKNTEAFF.

The V gene is TRBV5-1, the J gene TRBJ1-2; TRBD1 agrees at 8 bases. CDR1 and CDR2 from the germline V gene are SGHRS and YFSETQ. V was clipped by 3 bases and J by 4 bases; unmatched bases: 8. There are 15 residues in the CDR3. CDR3 bases: TGCGCCAGCAGCTCTACTCCGGGACAGGTCTATGGCTACACCTTC. Translation gives CASSSTPGQVYGYTF.

The chain has TRBV9 and TRBJ1-1; 9 bases are a match to TRBD1. V gave up 4 bases and J gave up 5 bases; unmatched junction bases: 6. The CDR3 has 14 amino acids. Germline assignment: CDR1 SGDLS and CDR2 YYNGEE. The chain's CDR3 is CASSTGGRGTEAFF. The CDR3 nucleotides are TGTGCCAGCAGCACAGGGGGCAGAGGAACTGAAGCTTTCTTT.

The chain combines TRBV11-2 with TRBJ1-2, with unresolved D. Germline V gene sequence: CDR1 SGHAT, CDR2 FQNNGV. The V end lost 7 bases, the J end lost 4 bases, and 16 bases lay between the germline ends. This CDR3 spans 14 amino acids. CDR3 nucleotide sequence: TGTGCCAGCACCCTGATCCGGGGAACCTATGGCTACACCTTC. This sequence encodes CASTLIRGTYGYTF.

The chain joins TRBV28 to TRBJ1-2, with TRBD1 matching over 7 bases. V dropped 10 bases and J dropped 7; count of bases not matched to a gene: 6. The CDR3 has 11 amino acids. Germline lookup yields CDR1 MDHEN and CDR2 SYDVKM. CDR3 DNA: TGTGCCATCACTGACAGGGTTGGCTACACCTTC. Its translation is CAITDRVGYTF.

The chain joins TRBV28 to TRBJ1-2; D is unclear. This CDR3 is built from 15 residues. Germline V gives CDR1 MDHEN, CDR2 SYDVKM. The V end lost 4 bases, the J end lost 5 bases, and 17 bases lay between the germline ends. The CDR3 here is CASSSVGRVGYGYTF. As DNA, the CDR3 is TGTGCCAGCAGTTCCGTAGGGCGGGTTGGTTATGGCTACACCTTC.

The chain carries TRBV28 and TRBJ2-7; D remains unclear. The CDR3 covers 13 residues. V lost 5 bases and J 7 bases, leaving 15 bases between the germline ends. Germline values: CDR1 MDHEN, CDR2 SYDVKM. The CDR3 protein is CASSQQTPLEQYF. The CDR3 DNA reads TGTGCCAGCAGTCAACAAACCCCCTTGGAGCAGTACTTC.

The chain has TRBV5-1 and TRBJ2-3; the match to TRBD2 covers 10 bases. J gave up 4 bases and V 0 bases, and 5 bases lay outside the gene matches. From germline, CDR1 is SGHRS and CDR2 YFSETQ. CDR3 length: 16 residues. The CDR3 region has the DNA TGCGCCAGCAGCTTGGAGTCTAGCGGGAGTCCAGATACGCAGTATTTT. This gives the protein CASSLESSGSPDTQYF.

As concerns this clone: An end of the junction does not agree with germline; a read error may underlie this. The V call is TRBV11-2, the J call TRBJ2-7; 9 bases are shared with TRBD2. From germline, CDR1 is SGHAT and CDR2 FQNNGV. The CDR3 has 18 residues. The CDR3 is CASTLEGSGGFYTYEQYF. Written as DNA, the CDR3 is TGTGCCAGCACCTTAGAGGGTAGCGGGGGCTTTTATACCTACGAGCAGTACTTC.

The rearrangement joins TRBV9 to TRBJ2-2; unclear D gene. The germline CDR1 and CDR2 sequences are SGDLS and YYNGEE. The CDR3 sequence is 13 residues long. V shed 0 bases and J shed 6 bases, with 6 bases lying between them. This CDR3 reads CASSVGPSGELFF. The DNA for the CDR3 is TGTGCCAGCAGCGTAGGTCCCTCCGGGGAGCTGTTTTTT.

The chain carries TRBV19 and TRBJ1-1; D unresolved. V lost 3 bases, J lost 5 bases, and 10 bases lay in between. The CDR3 has 13 residues. Germline V gene lookup returns CDR1 LNHDA and CDR2 SQIVND (reference sequence). The CDR3 region has the DNA TGTGCCAGTAGTATTGATGTCAGTACTGAAGCTTTCTTT. It yields the protein CASSIDVSTEAFF. The variable domain in full, completed from reference TRBV19 and TRBJ1-1, reads DGGITQSPKYLFRKEGQNVTLSCEQNLNHDAMYWYRQDPGQGLRLIYYSQIVNDFQKGDIAEGYSVSREKKESFPLTVTSAQKNPTAFYLCASSIDVSTEAFFGQGTRLTVV.

V usage is TRBV5-6 and J usage is TRBJ2-3; the D is unclear. The CDR3 is 14 residues long. The germline V gene has CDR1 SGHDT and CDR2 YYEEEE. Between the trimmed V and J ends, which lost 0 bases and 3 bases, there was a span of 8 bases. DNA of the CDR3: TGTGCCAGCAGCTTGGTTCTTATTACAGATACGCAGTATTTT. Translation: CASSLVLITDTQYF.

The V gene is TRBV15, the J gene TRBJ2-3, with TRBD1 identical over 7 bases. In germline, CDR1 is LNHNV, CDR2 YYDKDF (reference sequence). V gave up 5 bases and J gave up 3 bases; unmatched junction bases: 14. This CDR3 is 17 amino acids long. The CDR3 bases are TGTGCCACCAGCGTACGAGGGACAGCCATTGGGACAGATACGCAGTATTTT. Its translation: CATSVRGTAIGTDTQYF.

The rearrangement joins TRBV28 to TRBJ2-1, with 10 bases that match TRBD1. Germline trimming cut 8 bases from V and 8 bases from J; bases unmatched to any gene: 3. Germline CDR1 is MDHEN and CDR2 is SYDVKM. The CDR3 length is 12 residues. CDR3 sequence: CASRTGGHEQFF. The CDR3 DNA sequence: TGTGCCAGCCGGACAGGGGGACATGAGCAGTTCTTC.

The gene calls are TRBV28 and TRBJ1-2, with D tentatively TRBD1 (6 bases). Germline V lookup: CDR1 MDHEN, CDR2 SYDVKM. The V and J ends lost 3 bases and 4 bases respectively, with 12 bases between them. This CDR3 has 14 residues. This chain's CDR3 is CASSFAGTTYGYTF. The CDR3 region has the DNA TGTGCCAGCAGTTTTGCCGGGACAACCTATGGCTACACCTTC.

This sequence joins TRBV25-1 and TRBJ2-3, with D perhaps TRBD1 (6 bases). Germline lookup yields CDR1 MGHDK and CDR2 SYGVNS. The CDR3 extends over 16 amino acids. Trimming cost V 3 bases and J 3 bases, with 16 bases left between them. The CDR3 spells CASSDQGQGRTDTQYF. In DNA, the CDR3 is TGTGCCAGCAGTGACCAGGGGCAGGGGCGAACAGATACGCAGTATTTT.

The rearrangement joins TRBV19 to TRBJ2-6, with D possibly TRBD2 on 6 matching bases. This CDR3 contains 17 residues. The V gene's germline CDR1 is LNHDA and CDR2 SQIVND (reference sequence). The V end was cut by 5 bases, the J end by 2 bases, with 16 bases between. The CDR3 protein is CASSLSGGVAGANVLTF. As DNA, the CDR3 is TGTGCCAGTAGTCTCAGTGGAGGGGTAGCTGGGGCCAACGTCCTGACTTTC.

The rearrangement joins TRBV3-1 (or the pseudogene TRBV3-2) to TRBJ2-1; 7 nucleotides line up with TRBD2. V shed 0 bases, J shed 8 bases, and the junction held 16 bases outside the gene matches. This CDR3 contains 18 residues. Germline CDR1 reads LGHDT; CDR2 reads YNNKEL (reference sequence). CDR3 DNA sequence: TGTGCCAGCAGCCAAGAAACTGGGTCCCGGGGGGTGCAATATGAGCAGTTCTTC. Protein product: CASSQETGSRGVQYEQFF.

V gene TRBV5-1 combines with J gene TRBJ2-1, with 8 bases matching TRBD1. The V segment lost 4 bases and the J segment 2 bases; nucleotides outside the gene matches: 8. This CDR3 contains 16 residues. Germline V gene sequence: CDR1 SGHRS, CDR2 YFSETQ. CDR3: CASSPRQGLTYNEQFF. The CDR3 bases are TGCGCCAGCAGCCCTCGACAGGGGTTAACCTACAATGAGCAGTTCTTC. Looking up the rest from reference TRBV5-1 and TRBJ2-1 gives the full variable domain: KAGVTQTPRYLIKTRGQQVTLSCSPISGHRSVSWYQQTPGQGLQFLFEYFSETQRNKGNFPGRFSGRQFSNSRSEMNVSTLELGDSALYLCASSPRQGLTYNEQFFGPGTRLTVL.

The chain carries TRBV19 and TRBJ1-5, with D possibly being TRBD1 (6 bases). V shed 6 bases and J shed 9 bases, with 15 bases lying between them. CDR3 length equals 13 residues. CDR1 LNHDA and CDR2 SQIVND come from the germline V gene (reference sequence). This chain's CDR3 is CASRTGTILPQHF. CDR3 DNA: TGTGCCAGTAGAACAGGGACTATCTTGCCCCAGCATTTT. Full variable domain (rest looked up from reference TRBV19 and TRBJ1-5): DGGITQSPKYLFRKEGQNVTLSCEQNLNHDAMYWYRQDPGQGLRLIYYSQIVNDFQKGDIAEGYSVSREKKESFPLTVTSAQKNPTAFYLCASRTGTILPQHFGDGTRLSIL.

This chain connects TRBV10-3 to TRBJ2-5; D possibly corresponds to TRBD2 (6 bases). Germline loops: CDR1 ENHRY, CDR2 SYGVKD. This CDR3 comprises 16 residues. The ends were cut back, 10 bases at V and 2 bases at J, with 23 bases in the middle. The CDR3 coding sequence is TGTGCCACCGGGAGTAGCGCCACCTCGGGACAAGAGACCCAGTACTTC. Residues: CATGSSATSGQETQYF.

The chain combines TRBV30 with TRBJ2-2; TRBD1 matches 10 bases. This CDR3 has 15 amino acids. J was trimmed by 2 bases and V by 8 bases; bases with no gene match: 8. Germline-derived CDR1 and CDR2 are GTSNPN and SVGIG (reference sequence). The CDR3 coding sequence is TGTGCCGCCTCGACAGGGGGCATAAACACCGGGGAGCTGTTTTTT. This encodes CAASTGGINTGELFF.

Concerning this clone: This CDR3 is also generated by other DNA sequences in the sample. The chain uses TRBV20-1 and TRBJ2-7; TRBD2 matches at 10 bases. CDR3 length: 11 amino acids. The junction had 2 bases not matched to a gene; V was cut back by 7 bases and J by 5 bases. Germline CDR1 is DFQATT and CDR2 is SNEGSKA (reference sequence). The chain's CDR3 is CSVTSGHEQYF. The CDR3 nucleotides are TGCAGTGTGACTAGCGGGCACGAGCAGTACTTC.

As regards this clone: A junction boundary mismatches the germline segment, possibly from a read error. This chain joins TRBV12-3 or TRBV12-4 and TRBJ2-3, with a tentative D call TRBD1 (5 bases). The CDR3 is 12 amino acids. In DNA form, the CDR3 reads TGTGCCAGCAGTTTTGGCAGGGCCCAAGTGGATTTT. Encoded protein: CASSFGRAQVDF.

The chain uses TRBV3-1 (or the pseudogene TRBV3-2) and TRBJ1-2; D perhaps matches TRBD1 (6 bases). Trimming removed 3 bases at V and 8 bases at J, with 16 bases between. The CDR3 covers 14 residues. CDR1 and CDR2 (germline): LGHDT, YNNKEL (reference sequence). The CDR3 sequence: CASSHGQLNMGYTF. The CDR3 DNA reads TGTGCCAGCAGCCATGGACAGTTGAATATGGGCTACACCTTC.

On this clone: Relative to the germline gene, one junction end is altered; a read error may explain this. The rearrangement joins TRBV30 to TRBJ1-4; 9 bases fit TRBD1. The length of the CDR3 is 14 residues. Germline V CDR1 and CDR2: GTSNPN, SVGIG (reference sequence). CDR3 DNA: TGTGCCGGGAGGGCCGGGACAGGGTGGGAAAAACTGTTTTTT. It translates to CAGRAGTGWEKLFF.

The CDR3 bases are TGTGCCAGCAGGACCGGGACTAGCGGAAACAATGAGCAGTTCTTC. It encodes CASRTGTSGNNEQFF. This chain connects TRBV2 to TRBJ2-1; 11 bases match TRBD2. Germline assignment: CDR1 SNHLY and CDR2 FYNNEI. V was pared by 6 bases and J by 5 bases, with 6 bases of the junction left unmatched. The CDR3 totals 15 residues.

This sequence joins TRBV10-3 and TRBJ1-5; D unresolved. This CDR3 spans 13 amino acids. Germline V gives CDR1 ENHRY, CDR2 SYGVKD. The V end was cut by 4 bases, the J end by 5 bases, with 9 bases between. CDR3 residues: CAISVGEDQPQHF. The CDR3 coding sequence is TGTGCCATCAGTGTCGGGGAGGATCAGCCCCAGCATTTT.

This rearrangement joins TRBV28 to TRBJ2-3; D is possibly TRBD2 (5 bases). Germline CDR1 reads MDHEN; CDR2 reads SYDVKM. The CDR3 is made up of 11 amino acids. Trimming removed 11 bases at V and 3 bases at J, with 9 bases between. The CDR3 loop reads CASERTDTQYF. The CDR3, as DNA: TGTGCCTCGGAGCGGACAGATACGCAGTATTTT.